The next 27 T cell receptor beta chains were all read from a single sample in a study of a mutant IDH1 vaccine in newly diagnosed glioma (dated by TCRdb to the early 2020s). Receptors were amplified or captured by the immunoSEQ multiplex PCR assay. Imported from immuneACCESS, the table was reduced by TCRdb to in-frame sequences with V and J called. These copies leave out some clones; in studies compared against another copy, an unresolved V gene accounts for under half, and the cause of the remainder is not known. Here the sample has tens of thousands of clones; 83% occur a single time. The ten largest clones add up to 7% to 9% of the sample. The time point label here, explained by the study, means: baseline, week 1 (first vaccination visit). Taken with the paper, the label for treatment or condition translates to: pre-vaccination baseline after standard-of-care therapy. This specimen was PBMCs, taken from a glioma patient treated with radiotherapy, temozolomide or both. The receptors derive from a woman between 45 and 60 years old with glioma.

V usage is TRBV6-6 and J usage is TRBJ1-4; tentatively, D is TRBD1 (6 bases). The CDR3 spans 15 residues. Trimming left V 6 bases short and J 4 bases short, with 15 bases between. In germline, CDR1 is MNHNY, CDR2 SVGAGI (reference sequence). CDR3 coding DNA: TGTGCCAGCAGAAATACAGGGCTTAGTAATGAAAAACTGTTTTTT. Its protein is CASRNTGLSNEKLFF.

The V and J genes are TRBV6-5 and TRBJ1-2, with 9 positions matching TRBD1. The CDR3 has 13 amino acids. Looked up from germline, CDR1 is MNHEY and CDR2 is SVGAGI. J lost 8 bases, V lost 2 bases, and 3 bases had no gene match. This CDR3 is CASSYAGTGGYTF. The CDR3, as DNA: TGTGCCAGCAGTTACGCCGGGACAGGGGGCTACACCTTC.

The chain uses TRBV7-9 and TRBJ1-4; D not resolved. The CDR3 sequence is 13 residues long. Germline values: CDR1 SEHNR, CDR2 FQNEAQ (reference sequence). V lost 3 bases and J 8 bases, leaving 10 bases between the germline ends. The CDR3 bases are TGTGCCAGCAGCTTTAGTTCCCGAGAAAAACTGTTTTTT. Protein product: CASSFSSREKLFF.

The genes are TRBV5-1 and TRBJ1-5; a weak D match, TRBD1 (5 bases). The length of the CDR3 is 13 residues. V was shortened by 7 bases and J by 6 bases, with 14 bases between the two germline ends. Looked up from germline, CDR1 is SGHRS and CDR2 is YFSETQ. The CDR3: CASGALQGQPQHF. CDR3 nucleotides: TGCGCCAGCGGGGCATTACAAGGTCAGCCCCAGCATTTT.

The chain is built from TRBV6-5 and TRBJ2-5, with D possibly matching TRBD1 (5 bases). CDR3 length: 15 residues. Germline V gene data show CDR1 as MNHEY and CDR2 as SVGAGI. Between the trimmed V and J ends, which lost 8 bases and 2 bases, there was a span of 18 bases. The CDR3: CASGARMLRQETQYF. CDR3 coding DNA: TGTGCCAGCGGGGCCCGGATGTTGAGGCAAGAGACCCAGTACTTC.

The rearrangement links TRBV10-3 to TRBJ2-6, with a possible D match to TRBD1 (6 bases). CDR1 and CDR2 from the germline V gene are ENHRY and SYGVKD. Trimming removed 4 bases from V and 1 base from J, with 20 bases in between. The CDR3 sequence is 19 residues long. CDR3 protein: CAISGVGQSFLSGANVLTF. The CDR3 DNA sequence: TGTGCCATCAGTGGAGTAGGACAGAGTTTCTTATCTGGGGCCAACGTCCTGACTTTC.

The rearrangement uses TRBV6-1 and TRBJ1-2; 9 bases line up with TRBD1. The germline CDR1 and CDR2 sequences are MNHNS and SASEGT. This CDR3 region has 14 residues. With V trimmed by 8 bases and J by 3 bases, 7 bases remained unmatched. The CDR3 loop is CASEQTGGYYGYTF. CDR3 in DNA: TGTGCCAGCGAACAGACAGGGGGGTACTATGGCTACACCTTC.

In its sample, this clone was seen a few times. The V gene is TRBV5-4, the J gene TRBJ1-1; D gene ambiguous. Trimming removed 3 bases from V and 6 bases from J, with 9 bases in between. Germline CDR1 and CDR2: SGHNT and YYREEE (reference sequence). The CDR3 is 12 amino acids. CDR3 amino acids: CASSWETSEAFF. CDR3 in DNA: TGTGCCAGCAGCTGGGAGACCTCTGAAGCTTTCTTT.

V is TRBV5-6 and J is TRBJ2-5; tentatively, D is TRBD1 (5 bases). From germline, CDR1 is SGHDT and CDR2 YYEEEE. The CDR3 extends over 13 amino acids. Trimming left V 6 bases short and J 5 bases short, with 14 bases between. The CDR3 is CASTARAAETQYF. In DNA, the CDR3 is TGTGCCAGCACCGCCAGGGCGGCGGAGACCCAGTACTTC.

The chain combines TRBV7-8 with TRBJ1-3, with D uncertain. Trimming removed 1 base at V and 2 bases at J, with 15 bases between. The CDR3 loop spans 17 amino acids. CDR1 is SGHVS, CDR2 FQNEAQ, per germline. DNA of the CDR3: TGTGCCAGCAGCTTAGGGGTCCACGGCGGGCCTGGAAACACCATATATTTT. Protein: CASSLGVHGGPGNTIYF.

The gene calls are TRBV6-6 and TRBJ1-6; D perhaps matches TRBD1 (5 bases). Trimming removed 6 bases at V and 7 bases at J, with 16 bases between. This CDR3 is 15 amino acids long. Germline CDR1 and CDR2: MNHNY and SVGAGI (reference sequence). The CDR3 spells CASRRTGAENSPLHF. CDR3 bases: TGTGCCAGCAGGAGGACCGGGGCAGAGAATTCACCCCTCCACTTT.

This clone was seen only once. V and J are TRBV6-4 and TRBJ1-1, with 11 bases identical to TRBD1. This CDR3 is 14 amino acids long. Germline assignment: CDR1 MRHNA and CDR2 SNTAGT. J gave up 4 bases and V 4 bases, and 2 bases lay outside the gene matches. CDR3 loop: CASSAGTGGTEAFF. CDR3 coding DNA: TGTGCCAGCAGTGCCGGGACAGGGGGCACTGAAGCTTTCTTT.

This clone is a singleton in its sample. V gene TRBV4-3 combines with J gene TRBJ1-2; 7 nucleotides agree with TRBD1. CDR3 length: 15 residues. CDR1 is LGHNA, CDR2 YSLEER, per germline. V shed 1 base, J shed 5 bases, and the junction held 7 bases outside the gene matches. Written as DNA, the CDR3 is TGCGCCAGCAGCCAAGCCCCAGGGGGGCCATATGGCTACACCTTC. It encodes CASSQAPGGPYGYTF.

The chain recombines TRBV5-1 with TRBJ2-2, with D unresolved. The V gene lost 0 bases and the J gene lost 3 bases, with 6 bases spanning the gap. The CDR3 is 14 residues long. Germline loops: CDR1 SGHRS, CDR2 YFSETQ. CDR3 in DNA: TGCGCCAGCAGCTTGGAACAGTACACCGGGGAGCTGTTTTTT. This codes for CASSLEQYTGELFF.

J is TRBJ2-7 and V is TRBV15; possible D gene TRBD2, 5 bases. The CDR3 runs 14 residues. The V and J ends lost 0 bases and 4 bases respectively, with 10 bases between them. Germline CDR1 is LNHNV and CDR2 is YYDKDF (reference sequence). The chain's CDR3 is CATSRDRSGYEQYF. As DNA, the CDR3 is TGTGCCACCAGCAGAGATCGGTCGGGGTACGAGCAGTACTTC. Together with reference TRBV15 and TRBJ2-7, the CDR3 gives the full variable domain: DAMVIQNPRYQVTQFGKPVTLSCSQTLNHNVMYWYQQKSSQAPKLLFHYYDKDFNNEADTPDNFQSRRPNTSFCFLDIRSPGLGDTAMYLCATSRDRSGYEQYFGPGTRLTVT.

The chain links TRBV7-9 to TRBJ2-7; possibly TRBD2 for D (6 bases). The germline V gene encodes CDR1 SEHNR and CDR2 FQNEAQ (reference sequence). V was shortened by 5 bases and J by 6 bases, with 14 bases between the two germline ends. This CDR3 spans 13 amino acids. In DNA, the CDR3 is TGTGCCAGCAGCCCAAGCCAGCGGGCCGAGCAGTACTTC. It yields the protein CASSPSQRAEQYF.

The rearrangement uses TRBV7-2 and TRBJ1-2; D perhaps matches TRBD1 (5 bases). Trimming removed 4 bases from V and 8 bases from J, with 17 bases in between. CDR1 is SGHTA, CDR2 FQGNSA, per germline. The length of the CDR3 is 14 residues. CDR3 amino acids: CASSSLTVLGGYTF. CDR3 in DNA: TGTGCCAGCAGCTCCTTGACAGTGTTAGGCGGCTACACCTTC.

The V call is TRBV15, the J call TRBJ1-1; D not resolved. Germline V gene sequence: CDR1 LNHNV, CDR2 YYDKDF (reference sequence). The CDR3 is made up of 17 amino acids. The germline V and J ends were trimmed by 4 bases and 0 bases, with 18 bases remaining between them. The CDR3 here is CATSKRNIKGMNTEAFF. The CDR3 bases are TGTGCCACCAGCAAGAGAAATATAAAGGGCATGAACACTGAAGCTTTCTTT.

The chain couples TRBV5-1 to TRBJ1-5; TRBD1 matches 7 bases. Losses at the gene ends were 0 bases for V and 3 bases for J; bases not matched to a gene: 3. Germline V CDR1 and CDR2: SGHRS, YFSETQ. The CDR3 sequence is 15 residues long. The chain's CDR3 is CASSLGDSVNQPQHF. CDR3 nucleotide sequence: TGCGCCAGCAGCTTGGGGGACAGCGTCAATCAGCCCCAGCATTTT.

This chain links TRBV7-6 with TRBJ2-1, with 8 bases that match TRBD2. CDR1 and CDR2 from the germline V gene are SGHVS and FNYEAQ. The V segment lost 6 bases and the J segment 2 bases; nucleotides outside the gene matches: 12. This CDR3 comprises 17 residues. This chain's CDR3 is CASSLLAPGGPYNEQFF. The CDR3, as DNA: TGTGCCAGCAGTTTACTTGCACCGGGGGGGCCCTACAATGAGCAGTTCTTC.

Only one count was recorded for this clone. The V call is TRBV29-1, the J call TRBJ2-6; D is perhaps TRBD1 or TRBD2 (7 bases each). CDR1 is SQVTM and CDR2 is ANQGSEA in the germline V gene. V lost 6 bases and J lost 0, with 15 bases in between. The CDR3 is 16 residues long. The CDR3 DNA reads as TGCAGCGTGGCAGGGGGGGACCGCTCTGGGGCCAACGTCCTGACTTTC. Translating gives CSVAGGDRSGANVLTF. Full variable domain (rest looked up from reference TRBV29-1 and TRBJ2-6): SAVISQKPSRDICQRGTSLTIQCQVDSQVTMMFWYRQQPGQSLTLIATANQGSEATYESGFVIDKFPISRPNLTFSTLTVSNMSPEDSSIYLCSVAGGDRSGANVLTFGAGSRLTVL.

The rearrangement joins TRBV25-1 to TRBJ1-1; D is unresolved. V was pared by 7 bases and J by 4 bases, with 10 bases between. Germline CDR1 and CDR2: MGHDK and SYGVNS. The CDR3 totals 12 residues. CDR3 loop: CASKSVGTEAFF. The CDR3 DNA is TGTGCCAGCAAAAGCGTCGGCACTGAAGCTTTCTTT.

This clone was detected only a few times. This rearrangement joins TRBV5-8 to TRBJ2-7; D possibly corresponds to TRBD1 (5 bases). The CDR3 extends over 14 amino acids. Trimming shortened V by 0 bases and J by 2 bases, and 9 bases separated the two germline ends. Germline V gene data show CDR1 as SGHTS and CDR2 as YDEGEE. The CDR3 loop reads CASSLGREPYEQYF. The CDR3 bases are TGTGCCAGCAGCTTGGGCAGGGAACCCTACGAGCAGTACTTC.

In nucleotides, the CDR3 is TGTGCCAGTAGTCCCGGGACAGGGGGGAGAGCCTACGAGCAGTACTTC. Amino acid sequence: CASSPGTGGRAYEQYF. The rearrangement joins TRBV19 to TRBJ2-7; 11 bases line up with TRBD1. Germline trimming cut 5 bases from V and 2 bases from J; bases unmatched to any gene: 8. The germline CDR1 and CDR2 sequences are LNHDA and SQIVND (reference sequence). CDR3 length equals 16 residues.

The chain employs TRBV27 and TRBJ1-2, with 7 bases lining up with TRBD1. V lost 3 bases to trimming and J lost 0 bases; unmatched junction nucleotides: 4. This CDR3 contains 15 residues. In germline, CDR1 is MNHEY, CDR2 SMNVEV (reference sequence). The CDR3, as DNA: TGTGCCAGCAGTTTGCGGGACAGACCTAACTATGGCTACACCTTC. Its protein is CASSLRDRPNYGYTF.

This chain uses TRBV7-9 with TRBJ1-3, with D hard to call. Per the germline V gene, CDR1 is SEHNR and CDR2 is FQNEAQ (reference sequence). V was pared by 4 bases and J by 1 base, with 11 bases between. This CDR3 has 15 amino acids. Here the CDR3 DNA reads TGTGCCAGCAGCTCCTACGGGGAGTCTGGAAACACCATATATTTT. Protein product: CASSSYGESGNTIYF.

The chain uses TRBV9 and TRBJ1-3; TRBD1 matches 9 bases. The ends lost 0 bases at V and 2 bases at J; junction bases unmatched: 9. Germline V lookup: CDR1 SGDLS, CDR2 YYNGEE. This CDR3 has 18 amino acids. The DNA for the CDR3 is TGTGCCAGCAGCGTAGTAGGGGGGACAGGGACCCCTGGAAACACCATATATTTT. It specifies CASSVVGGTGTPGNTIYF.